The T cell receptor beta chain described here comes from a study of T cell repertoires in cytomegalovirus infection. This clonotype was counted a few times. Its specificity is unknown. Each CDR3 protein is one row after TCRdb ran MiXCR on the reads. The data contain over 300,000 distinct CDR3 sequences, over 7.5% of them seen just once; the ten biggest clones take up 3.5% to 4.5%. Looked up from germline, CDR1 is MNHNY and CDR2 is SVGAGI (reference sequence). CDR3 size: 15 residues. V lost 0 bases and J lost 9; bases outside the gene matches: 6. Study-level results: Dominant in the ex vivo response were TCR beta clonotypes restricted by HLA-C and specific for CMV.

The source material was PBMCs. This TCR was sampled from a human donor in good health (CMV status not recorded). Some clones in this sample may be carry-over from other donors' samples. V usage is TRBV6-6 and J usage is TRBJ2-1; the match to TRBD2 covers 9 bases. The CDR3 sequence: CASSYSTGGRVEQFF. As DNA, the CDR3 is TGTGCCAGCAGTTACTCGACGGGCGGGAGGGTTGAGCAGTTCTTC.